This T cell receptor beta chain derives from a study of T cell repertoires in cytomegalovirus infection. The CDR3 is 13 residues long. The V end lost 6 bases, the J end lost 0 bases, and 8 bases lay between the germline ends. At least ten counts were recorded for this clonotype. Antigen unknown. TCRdb passed the reads through MiXCR, listing each CDR3 protein once. The table shows nearly 550,000 distinct CDR3 sequences, with 16% occurring only once. Regarding the study as a whole: The study found HLA-C-restricted CMV-specific TCR beta clonotypes dominating the ex vivo response.

The sample taken for sequencing was CD8+ T cells from PBMCs. The chain carries TRBV12-3 or TRBV12-4 and TRBJ1-2; D not certain. This clonotype originated in a human donor in good health (CMV status not recorded). Some clones in this sample may be carry-over from other donors' samples. This chain's CDR3 is CASSLTPNYGYTF. In nucleotides, the CDR3 is TGTGCCAGCAGCCTCACACCTAACTATGGCTACACCTTC.